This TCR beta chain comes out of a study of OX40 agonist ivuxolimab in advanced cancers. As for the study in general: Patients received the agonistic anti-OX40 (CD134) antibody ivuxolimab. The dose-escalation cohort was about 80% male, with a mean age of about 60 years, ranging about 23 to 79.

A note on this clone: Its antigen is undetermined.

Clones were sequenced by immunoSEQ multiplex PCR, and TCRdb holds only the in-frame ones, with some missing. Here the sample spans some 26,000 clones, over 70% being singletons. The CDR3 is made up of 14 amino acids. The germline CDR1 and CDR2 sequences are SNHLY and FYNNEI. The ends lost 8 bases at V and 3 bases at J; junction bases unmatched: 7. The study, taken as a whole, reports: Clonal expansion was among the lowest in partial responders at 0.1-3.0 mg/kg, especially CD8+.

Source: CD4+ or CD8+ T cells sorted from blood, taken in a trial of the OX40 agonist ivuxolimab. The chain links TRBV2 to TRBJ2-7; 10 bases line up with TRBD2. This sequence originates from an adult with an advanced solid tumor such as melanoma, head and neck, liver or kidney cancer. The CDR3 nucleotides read TGTGCCAGCCTCACTAGCGGGGCTTACTACGAGCAGTACTTC. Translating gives CASLTSGAYYEQYF.